The following is a T cell receptor (beta chain) sequence with its context. Its antigen is not known. The junction had 5 bases not matched to a gene; V was cut back by 7 bases and J by 1 base. The CDR3 extends over 15 amino acids. Germline V gives CDR1 MDHEN, CDR2 SYDVKM. This record belongs to a study of OX40 agonist ivuxolimab in advanced cancers. Study in general: With ivuxolimab, an agonistic anti-OX40 (CD134) antibody, patients were treated. Study-wide findings and caveats: At 0.1 to 3.0 mg/kg, clonal expansion of CD4+ and CD8+ blood T cells had occurred by week 6.

Generated by immunoSEQ multiplex PCR, the TCRdb table keeps only in-frame clones and is missing some. The table has 12,000 or so clones, 80% seen once. Researchers took blood at baseline, on cycle 4 day 1, and on cycle 7 day 1. This sequence originates from an adult with an advanced solid tumor such as melanoma, head and neck, liver or kidney cancer. Sample: CD4+ or CD8+ T cells sorted from blood, taken in a trial of the OX40 agonist ivuxolimab. This chain joins TRBV28 and TRBJ2-1, with 9 positions matching TRBD1. CDR3 protein: CASIADRGSYNEQFF. The DNA of the CDR3 is TGTGCCAGCATCGCCGACAGGGGGTCCTACAATGAGCAGTTCTTC.